This passage covers 19 T cell receptor beta chains from one sample sequenced in a study of response to subunit inactivated influenza vaccine. TCRdb itself ran the RT-PCR reads through MiXCR, one entry per CDR3 protein. The sample contains about 480,000 distinct CDR3 sequences, roughly 25% of which appear only once. The sample consisted of CD4+ T cells sorted from PBMCs, taken more than 4 days after vaccination. Every receptor here comes from a man over 45 who received an inactivated influenza vaccine.

This clonotype showed up just a few times. V is TRBV7-9 and J is TRBJ1-2; TRBD1 agrees at 7 bases. The CDR3 spans 14 residues. V shed 4 bases and J 5 bases; nucleotides not matched to a gene: 7. The germline V gene has CDR1 SEHNR and CDR2 FQNEAQ (reference sequence). The CDR3 DNA follows: TGTGCCAGCAGCTCTATAGGGGGACAGTATGGCTACACCTTC. This gives the protein CASSSIGGQYGYTF.

There are a few counts of this clonotype. The CDR3 region has the DNA TGTGCCAGCAGCACTTTCTCCTATAATTCACCCCTCCACTTT. As protein: CASSTFSYNSPLHF. This sequence joins TRBV28 and TRBJ1-6; D is uncertain. The germline V gene encodes CDR1 MDHEN and CDR2 SYDVKM. The V and J ends lost 6 bases and 0 bases respectively, with 6 bases between them. The CDR3 is 14 amino acids. The full variable domain, in which reference TRBV28 and TRBJ1-6 provide the parts outside the CDR3, is DVKVTQSSRYLVKRTGEKVFLECVQDMDHENMFWYRQDPGLGLRLIYFSYDVKMKEKGDIPEGYSVSREKKERFSLILESASTNQTSMYLCASSTFSYNSPLHFGNGTRLTVT.

The V and J genes are TRBV13 and TRBJ2-2; unclear D gene. The germline V gene encodes CDR1 PRHDT and CDR2 FYEKMQ (reference sequence). The V and J ends lost 7 bases and 6 bases respectively, with 12 bases between them. The CDR3 is 13 residues long. The CDR3 nucleotides are TGTGCCAGCAAACTGAGGATGGCCGGGGAGCTGTTTTTT. Amino acids: CASKLRMAGELFF.

The chain combines TRBV20-1 with TRBJ1-1; no clear D gene. The CDR3 loop spans 12 amino acids. The germline V gene encodes CDR1 DFQATT and CDR2 SNEGSKA (reference sequence). The V end lost 7 bases, the J end lost 3 bases, and 12 bases lay between the germline ends. The CDR3, as DNA: TGCAGTGTTAAATTGCAGCACACTGAAGCTTTCTTT. It specifies CSVKLQHTEAFF.

The chain uses TRBV28 and TRBJ1-2; D unclear. The germline gives CDR1 MDHEN, CDR2 SYDVKM. Trimming stripped 5 bases from V and 4 bases from J, with 8 bases between. The CDR3 is 12 residues long. The CDR3 nucleotides are TGTGCCAGCAGTCCGACAAGCTATGGCTACACCTTC. Translation gives CASSPTSYGYTF.

This clonotype has a count of ten or more. This rearrangement joins TRBV15 to TRBJ2-1; possibly TRBD2 for D (7 bases). V lost 9 bases and J 7 bases, leaving 16 bases between the germline ends. The CDR3 is made up of 13 amino acids. Per the germline V gene, CDR1 is LNHNV and CDR2 is YYDKDF (reference sequence). CDR3 coding DNA: TGTGCCACAGACCGCCGGGGGGCAAATGAGCAGTTCTTC. Its protein product is CATDRRGANEQFF.

This clonotype was seen a handful of times. V gene TRBV12-3 or TRBV12-4 combines with J gene TRBJ2-3; D uncertain. This CDR3 is built from 17 residues. The germline V and J ends were trimmed by 4 bases and 0 bases, with 17 bases remaining between them. The CDR3 DNA follows: TGTGCCAGCAGTTCCGAAAAAACACGATTTAGCACAGATACGCAGTATTTT. It specifies CASSSEKTRFSTDTQYF.

This clonotype was counted only a few times. The chain uses TRBV6-1 and TRBJ1-5; 7 nucleotides agree with TRBD1. The V and J ends lost 9 bases and 0 bases, in that order; junction bases with no gene match: 8. CDR1 is MNHNS, CDR2 SASEGT, per germline. The CDR3 loop spans 15 amino acids. This chain's CDR3 is CASSPGQISNQPQHF. The CDR3 DNA reads as TGTGCCAGTTCTCCGGGACAGATTAGCAATCAGCCCCAGCATTTT.

This clonotype was seen more than once but under ten times. The chain uses TRBV4-1 and TRBJ1-6, with D perhaps TRBD1 (5 bases). The CDR3 runs 16 residues. V lost 4 bases to trimming and J lost 12 bases, with 22 bases between them. CDR1 is MGHRA, CDR2 YSYEKL, per germline. For the CDR3, the DNA is TGCGCCAGCAGCCTGGGTATGCGGGGGGTCGGGAAACCCCTCCACTTT. Translated, it gives CASSLGMRGVGKPLHF.

The chain uses TRBV2 and TRBJ2-5; 13 nucleotides match TRBD2. V dropped 7 bases and J dropped 3; count of bases not matched to a gene: 5. CDR3 size: 15 residues. Germline V gene sequence: CDR1 SNHLY, CDR2 FYNNEI. CDR3 in amino acids: CASNHGLAGEETQYF. As DNA, the CDR3 is TGTGCCAGCAACCACGGACTAGCGGGGGAAGAGACCCAGTACTTC.

The chain combines TRBV27 with TRBJ1-2, with D possibly TRBD1 on 5 matching bases. V lost 3 bases and J 8 bases, leaving 13 bases between the germline ends. CDR3 size: 13 residues. Germline values: CDR1 MNHEY, CDR2 SMNVEV (reference sequence). CDR3 loop: CASSFSGGGGYTF. CDR3 nucleotide sequence: TGTGCCAGCAGTTTTTCTGGGGGAGGGGGCTACACCTTC.

The chain employs TRBV12-3 or TRBV12-4 and TRBJ2-4; D is tentatively TRBD1 or TRBD2 (6 bases each). Trimming shortened V by 2 bases and J by 9 bases, and 11 bases separated the two germline ends. CDR3 length: 13 amino acids. The CDR3 spells CASSLKGDSIQYF. CDR3 coding DNA: TGTGCCAGCAGTTTAAAGGGGGACTCCATTCAGTACTTC.

The sample holds a few counts of this clonotype. This chain uses TRBV20-1 with TRBJ2-1; D possibly matches TRBD1 or TRBD2 (5 bases each). The V gene lost 5 bases and the J gene lost 5 bases, with 16 bases spanning the gap. The CDR3 spans 14 residues. The germline gives CDR1 DFQATT, CDR2 SNEGSKA (reference sequence). The chain's CDR3 is CSASGRLDHNEQFF. CDR3 nucleotide sequence: TGCAGTGCTTCGGGGCGTCTAGACCACAATGAGCAGTTCTTC.

This clonotype showed up just a few times. The V call is TRBV18, the J call TRBJ2-7; D gene ambiguous. Between the trimmed V and J ends, which lost 1 base and 2 bases, there was a span of 3 bases. This CDR3 contains 12 residues. The germline CDR1 and CDR2 sequences are KGHSH and LQKENI. The CDR3 region is CASSPRAYEQYF. The CDR3 region has the DNA TGTGCCAGCTCACCACGGGCCTACGAGCAGTACTTC.

This chain joins TRBV7-9 and TRBJ1-1; D may be TRBD1 (6 bases). CDR1 SEHNR and CDR2 FQNEAQ come from the germline V gene (reference sequence). V was trimmed by 5 bases and J by 4 bases, leaving 17 bases between them. This CDR3 has 15 residues. The CDR3 sequence is CASSPRGVSGTEAFF. The CDR3 region has the DNA TGTGCCAGCAGCCCGAGGGGGGTGAGTGGCACTGAAGCTTTCTTT.

The chain links TRBV11-2 to TRBJ1-5; no firm D call. V was pared by 5 bases and J by 0 bases, with 11 bases between. This CDR3 is 15 amino acids long. Germline lookup yields CDR1 SGHAT and CDR2 FQNNGV. This CDR3 reads CASSPGYSSNQPQHF. CDR3 coding DNA: TGTGCCAGCAGCCCGGGGTATAGTAGCAATCAGCCCCAGCATTTT.

This clonotype was counted only a few times. CDR3 DNA sequence: TGTGCCTGGAGTGTCGGCGGAGGCTCCTACGAGCAGTACTTC. This encodes CAWSVGGGSYEQYF. This chain links TRBV30 with TRBJ2-7; D is possibly TRBD2 (5 bases). The CDR3 extends over 14 amino acids. In germline, CDR1 is GTSNPN, CDR2 SVGIG (reference sequence). V was pared by 0 bases and J by 0 bases, with 9 bases between.

The chain employs TRBV15 and TRBJ2-1, with 7 bases identical to TRBD2. CDR1 and CDR2 from the germline V gene are LNHNV and YYDKDF (reference sequence). There are 11 residues in the CDR3. The CDR3 reads CGVGREYEQFF. CDR3 bases: TGTGGGGTGGGGCGGGAGTATGAGCAGTTCTTC. Full variable domain (rest looked up from reference TRBV15 and TRBJ2-1): DAMVIQNPRYQVTQFGKPVTLSCSQTLNHNVMYWYQQKSSQAPKLLFHYYDKDFNNEADTPDNFQSRRPNTSFCFLDIRSPGLGDTAMYLCGVGREYEQFFGPGTRLTVL.

This clonotype was counted between two and nine times. The chain has TRBV29-1 and TRBJ1-1; TRBD1 matches at 9 bases. V shed 5 bases, J shed 7 bases, and the junction held 11 bases outside the gene matches. Germline CDR1 SQVTM, CDR2 ANQGSEA. CDR3 length: 14 residues. The CDR3 is CSVYSPGQGLEAFF. Written as DNA, the CDR3 is TGCAGCGTTTACTCCCCGGGACAGGGACTTGAAGCTTTCTTT.